These 30 T cell receptor beta chains originate from one sample sequenced in a study of T cell repertoires in cytomegalovirus infection. TCRdb redid the calling of the reads with MiXCR, one entry per CDR3 protein. Of 80,000 to 95,000 distinct CDR3 sequences listed, approximately 32% were seen once; the top ten hold approximately 71%. Their target antigens are unknown. The material was CD8+ T cells from cultured PBMCs, obtained from culture after CMV antigen stimulation. The receptors derive from a human donor in good health (CMV status not recorded). Some clones in this sample may be carry-over from other donors' samples.

In its sample, this clonotype was seen many times. The rearrangement links TRBV7-8 to TRBJ2-7, with a weak D call TRBD2 (5 bases). The CDR3 consists of 14 residues. The V gene lost 0 bases and the J gene lost 4 bases, with 10 bases spanning the gap. Germline V gene data show CDR1 as SGHVS and CDR2 as FQNEAQ. In nucleotides, the CDR3 is TGTGCCAGCAGCTTAGCGGGCGAGCGGTACGAGCAGTACTTC. It is translated as CASSLAGERYEQYF.

The count of this clonotype is one. The CDR3 loop is CASSRQGVEQYF. The CDR3 bases are TGTGCCAGCTCGCGACAGGGGGTCGAGCAGTACTTC. The chain links TRBV18 to TRBJ2-7; TRBD1 matches 9 bases. The CDR3 is made up of 12 amino acids. CDR1 and CDR2 from the germline V gene are KGHSH and LQKENI. V was clipped by 6 bases and J by 6 bases; unmatched bases: 3. The full variable domain, completed using reference TRBV18 and TRBJ2-7, is NAGVMQNPRHLVRRRGQEARLRCSPMKGHSHVYWYRQLPEEGLKFMVYLQKENIIDESGMPKERFSAEFPKEGPSILRIQQVVRGDSAAYFCASSRQGVEQYFGPGTRLTVT.

J is TRBJ1-5 and V is TRBV11-2; TRBD1 matches 8 bases. CDR1 and CDR2 from the germline V gene are SGHAT and FQNNGV. The CDR3 contains 13 residues. The V gene end was trimmed by 1 base and the J gene end by 9 bases; junction bases not matched to a gene: 2. Here the CDR3 DNA reads TGTGCCAGCAGCTTAGCAGGGGGCCGGCCCCAGCATTTT. It is translated as CASSLAGGRPQHF.

In regard to this clonotype: At one end, the junction sequence differs from germline, possibly due to a read error. The chain employs TRBV4-1 and TRBJ1-4; D perhaps matches TRBD1 (5 bases). Germline V gene lookup returns CDR1 MGHRA and CDR2 YSYEKL. The length of the CDR3 is 15 residues. CDR3 sequence: CASSQDGGVVETLFF. The DNA of the CDR3 is TGCGCCAGCAGCCAAGATGGGGGTGTCGTCGAAACACTGTTTTTT.

The chain couples TRBV7-6 to TRBJ2-3, with 8 bases lining up with TRBD2. Germline CDR1 and CDR2: SGHVS and FNYEAQ. With 6 bases clipped from V and 2 bases from J, the junction kept 7 bases outside the gene matches. CDR3 length equals 15 residues. CDR3 sequence (DNA): TGTGCCAGCAGTATCGGCGGGGGGCTCACAGATACGCAGTATTTT. Residues: CASSIGGGLTDTQYF.

Turning to this clonotype: Its ends do not fully match the called genes, so a read error is possible. The chain joins TRBV5-4 to TRBJ2-1, with D unclear. The CDR3 loop spans 16 amino acids. CDR1 and CDR2 (germline): SGHNT, YYREEE (reference sequence). Here the CDR3 reads CASSLGFLSSYNEQFF. The DNA of the CDR3 is TGTGCCAGCAGTTTGGGCTTCTTGAGCTCCTACAATGAGCAGTTCTTC.

Comment on this clonotype: Sequence at one end of the junction differs from germline and may be a read error. The chain is built from TRBV20-1 and TRBJ2-3; the D gene is possibly TRBD1 (7 bases). Per the germline V gene, CDR1 is DFQATT and CDR2 is SNEGSKA (reference sequence). This CDR3 spans 14 amino acids. For the CDR3, the DNA is TGCAGTGCTTCTATACTAACAGGGGAGGATGCGCAGTGTTTT. This codes for CSASILTGEDAQCF.

This clonotype was picked up many times. This sequence joins TRBV6-5 and TRBJ1-4; possibly TRBD1 for D (5 bases). The CDR3 covers 16 residues. The ends were cut back, 0 bases at V and 8 bases at J, with 16 bases in the middle. The germline CDR1 and CDR2 sequences are MNHEY and SVGAGI. CDR3 sequence reads: CASSYSRVTVAEKLFF. The CDR3 region has the DNA TGTGCCAGCAGTTACTCGAGAGTGACAGTAGCCGAAAAACTGTTTTTT.

This clonotype was counted many times. The V and J genes are TRBV7-9 and TRBJ1-6; D is uncertain. V dropped 5 bases and J dropped 5 bases, with 13 bases sitting between them. CDR3 length: 15 residues. From germline, CDR1 is SEHNR and CDR2 FQNEAQ (reference sequence). CDR3 bases: TGTGCCAGCAGCCAAGTGACGCAGCATAATTCACCCCTCCACTTT. The encoded protein is CASSQVTQHNSPLHF.

A remark on this clonotype: A read error may explain this, as a much larger clone is one base away. The CDR3 protein is CAGSFFKGAGYEQYF. In DNA, the CDR3 is TGTGCCGGCAGCTTCTTCAAGGGGGCTGGGTACGAGCAGTACTTC. The chain couples TRBV7-2 to TRBJ2-7; 7 nucleotides line up with TRBD1. Germline V gene data show CDR1 as SGHTA and CDR2 as FQGNSA. The CDR3 consists of 15 residues.

This chain links TRBV28 with TRBJ2-3; D is unclear. Germline V gives CDR1 MDHEN, CDR2 SYDVKM. The CDR3 length is 14 residues. Trimming cost V 2 bases and J 6 bases, with 12 bases left between them. CDR3 protein: CASSLRLGWDTQYF. The CDR3 coding sequence is TGTGCCAGCAGTTTACGGCTAGGGTGGGATACGCAGTATTTT. Full variable domain (rest looked up from reference TRBV28 and TRBJ2-3): DVKVTQSSRYLVKRTGEKVFLECVQDMDHENMFWYRQDPGLGLRLIYFSYDVKMKEKGDIPEGYSVSREKKERFSLILESASTNQTSMYLCASSLRLGWDTQYFGPGTRLTVL.

Many counts were recorded for this clonotype. DNA of the CDR3: TGTGCCAGTAGTATGGCAGGTGGCACTGAAGCTTTCTTT. Its translation: CASSMAGGTEAFF. This chain joins TRBV19 and TRBJ1-1; D is unclear. Germline V gene lookup returns CDR1 LNHDA and CDR2 SQIVND (reference sequence). The CDR3 extends over 13 amino acids. V was trimmed by 3 bases and J by 4 bases, leaving 9 bases between them. The full variable domain, rest sourced from reference TRBV19 and TRBJ1-1, is DGGITQSPKYLFRKEGQNVTLSCEQNLNHDAMYWYRQDPGQGLRLIYYSQIVNDFQKGDIAEGYSVSREKKESFPLTVTSAQKNPTAFYLCASSMAGGTEAFFGQGTRLTVV.

This clonotype was counted between two and nine times. The chain combines TRBV3-1 with TRBJ2-1, with 10 bases aligning to TRBD1. Per the germline V gene, CDR1 is LGHDT and CDR2 is YNNKEL (reference sequence). The CDR3 is 16 residues long. V was pared by 3 bases and J by 8 bases, with 10 bases of the junction left unmatched. This CDR3 reads CASSHLDRGLGDEQFF. DNA for the CDR3: TGTGCCAGCAGCCACCTCGACAGGGGGCTTGGCGATGAGCAGTTCTTC.

The chain employs TRBV30 and TRBJ2-2; possibly TRBD1 for D (6 bases). Germline CDR1 reads GTSNPN; CDR2 reads SVGIG (reference sequence). Trimming removed 5 bases at V and 7 bases at J, with 20 bases between. There are 15 residues in the CDR3. The CDR3 sequence: CAWDETGRYSGELFF. The CDR3 DNA is TGTGCCTGGGACGAAACAGGGAGATACAGCGGGGAGCTGTTTTTT.

About this clonotype: A read error may account for a junction end that differs from germline. This rearrangement joins TRBV29-1 to TRBJ2-1; 7 nucleotides match TRBD2. This CDR3 spans 11 amino acids. Germline CDR1 is SQVTM and CDR2 is ANQGSEA. Here the CDR3 reads CSVEDRDGGWF. DNA for the CDR3: TGCAGCGTTGAAGATCGGGACGGGGGGTGGTTC.

The V and J genes are TRBV7-9 and TRBJ2-3, with D possibly being TRBD2 (6 bases). Trimming pared 5 bases from V and 0 bases from J, leaving 12 bases between. CDR3 length: 15 residues. Germline V gene data show CDR1 as SEHNR and CDR2 as FQNEAQ (reference sequence). The CDR3 here is CASSPEGLSTDTQYF. As DNA, the CDR3 is TGTGCCAGCAGCCCGGAGGGGCTTAGCACAGATACGCAGTATTTT.

The rearrangement links TRBV7-9 to TRBJ2-1, with 10 nucleotides matching TRBD1. This CDR3 has 14 amino acids. CDR1 and CDR2 from the germline V gene are SEHNR and FQNEAQ (reference sequence). V was pared by 5 bases and J by 9 bases, with 7 bases of the junction left unmatched. The CDR3 loop is CASSPGTGVPEQFF. The CDR3 DNA reads as TGTGCCAGCAGCCCCGGGACAGGGGTTCCTGAGCAGTTCTTC.

The chain is built from TRBV28 and TRBJ2-1, with D tentatively TRBD2 (6 bases). Per germline, CDR1 MDHEN and CDR2 SYDVKM. The CDR3 runs to 16 residues. Trimming removed 5 bases from V and 0 bases from J, with 14 bases in between. The CDR3 region is CASSPLAVSSYNEQFF. The DNA for the CDR3 is TGTGCCAGCAGTCCCTTAGCGGTCTCCTCCTACAATGAGCAGTTCTTC.

This clonotype has more than one count but fewer than ten. The chain uses TRBV12-3 or TRBV12-4 and TRBJ1-1, with 9 bases lining up with TRBD1. The CDR3 has 13 residues. The trim removed 5 bases at V and 5 bases at J, leaving 3 bases unmatched. DNA for the CDR3: TGTGCCAGCAGTGGGACAGGGAGTACTGAAGCTTTCTTT. Residues: CASSGTGSTEAFF.

CDR3 residues: CASSTTGFAGTEAFF. CDR3 coding DNA: TGTGCCAGCAGCACGACAGGGTTCGCTGGCACTGAAGCTTTCTTT. The genes are TRBV7-2 and TRBJ1-1; 7 nucleotides align to TRBD1. The germline V gene has CDR1 SGHTA and CDR2 FQGNSA. The CDR3 runs 15 residues. Germline trimming cut 5 bases from V and 4 bases from J; bases unmatched to any gene: 10.

In DNA form, the CDR3 reads TGCGCCAGCAGCCAGCGTCTAGCGGGGGGGAGCACAGATACGCAGTATTTT. Translated: CASSQRLAGGSTDTQYF. The chain links TRBV4-1 to TRBJ2-3, with 12 bases matching TRBD2. Germline trimming cut 3 bases from V and 0 bases from J; bases unmatched to any gene: 4. Germline assignment: CDR1 MGHRA and CDR2 YSYEKL. This CDR3 is built from 17 residues.

This clonotype was counted a few times. This chain uses TRBV6-1 with TRBJ2-2, with a tentative D call TRBD1 (6 bases). Deletions cut 6 bases from V and 5 bases from J, with 13 bases between. This CDR3 has 14 residues. Germline V lookup: CDR1 MNHNS, CDR2 SASEGT. CDR3 amino acids: CASRTLTGTGELFF. CDR3 nucleotides: TGTGCCAGCAGAACATTGACAGGTACCGGGGAGCTGTTTTTT.

This clonotype has more than one count but fewer than ten. The gene calls are TRBV2 and TRBJ1-2; maybe TRBD1 (5 bases). Trimming cost V 3 bases and J 8 bases, with 19 bases left between them. The V gene's germline CDR1 is SNHLY and CDR2 FYNNEI. The CDR3 consists of 15 residues. The CDR3 region has the DNA TGTGCCAGCAGTGATGTATTGGCAGGGATGGGAGGCTACACCTTC. Protein product: CASSDVLAGMGGYTF.

The CDR3 bases are TGTGCCAGCAGCCTGGGACTAGCCAATGAGCAGTTCTTC. This encodes CASSLGLANEQFF. This chain connects TRBV5-6 to TRBJ2-1; 9 nucleotides match TRBD2. The junction had 2 bases not matched to a gene; V was cut back by 4 bases and J by 6 bases. CDR3 length equals 13 residues. Germline-derived CDR1 and CDR2 are SGHDT and YYEEEE.

V is TRBV27 and J is TRBJ1-6, with D possibly matching TRBD1 (5 bases). Germline assignment: CDR1 MNHEY and CDR2 SMNVEV (reference sequence). Trimming cost V 6 bases and J 8 bases, with 14 bases left between them. This CDR3 region has 14 residues. CDR3 sequence (DNA): TGTGCCAGCAGCGATAGGGGCCTCCATTCACCCCTCCACTTT. Encoded protein: CASSDRGLHSPLHF.

Concerning this clonotype itself: No conserved phenylalanine or tryptophan ends this CDR3, so it is likely a read error. This rearrangement joins TRBV27 to TRBJ2-7, with 8 bases fitting TRBD2. This CDR3 is built from 15 residues. V lost 5 bases to trimming and J lost 3 bases; unmatched junction nucleotides: 9. The germline CDR1 and CDR2 sequences are MNHEY and SMNVEV (reference sequence). The CDR3 spells CASSPRGGTYYEQYS. The CDR3, as DNA: TGTGCCAGCAGTCCCCGGGGGGGGACCTACTACGAGCAGTACTCC.

This sequence joins TRBV5-4 and TRBJ2-2; no firm D call. V lost 5 bases, J lost 4 bases, and 12 bases lay in between. Germline-derived CDR1 and CDR2 are SGHNT and YYREEE (reference sequence). The CDR3 is 14 amino acids. This CDR3 reads CASRLWGGTGELFF. Here the CDR3 DNA reads TGTGCCAGCAGATTGTGGGGTGGCACCGGGGAGCTGTTTTTT.

This clonotype was observed a few times. The CDR3 DNA follows: TGCAGTGCTAGAGAGGGCTACACCTTC. It codes for CSAREGYTF. The V and J genes are TRBV20-1 and TRBJ1-2; D gene ambiguous. CDR1 is DFQATT, CDR2 SNEGSKA, per germline (reference sequence). The CDR3 consists of 9 residues. V lost 0 bases to trimming and J lost 8 bases, with 1 base between them.

This clonotype came up many times. This chain connects TRBV7-6 to TRBJ1-6; 7 bases are a match to TRBD1. CDR1 and CDR2 from the germline V gene are SGHVS and FNYEAQ. With V trimmed by 2 bases and J by 8 bases, 3 bases remained unmatched. The CDR3 is 14 amino acids. The CDR3 reads CASSLFRGDSPLHF. In DNA, the CDR3 is TGTGCCAGCAGCTTATTCAGGGGGGATTCACCCCTCCACTTT.

This clonotype occurred many times. The rearrangement links TRBV7-9 to TRBJ2-5; D may be TRBD1 (5 bases). Per germline, CDR1 SEHNR and CDR2 FQNEAQ (reference sequence). The germline V and J ends were trimmed by 2 bases and 2 bases, with 6 bases remaining between them. The CDR3 is 13 amino acids. CDR3 in amino acids: CASSLPGQETQYF. CDR3 DNA: TGTGCCAGCAGCTTACCAGGGCAAGAGACCCAGTACTTC.